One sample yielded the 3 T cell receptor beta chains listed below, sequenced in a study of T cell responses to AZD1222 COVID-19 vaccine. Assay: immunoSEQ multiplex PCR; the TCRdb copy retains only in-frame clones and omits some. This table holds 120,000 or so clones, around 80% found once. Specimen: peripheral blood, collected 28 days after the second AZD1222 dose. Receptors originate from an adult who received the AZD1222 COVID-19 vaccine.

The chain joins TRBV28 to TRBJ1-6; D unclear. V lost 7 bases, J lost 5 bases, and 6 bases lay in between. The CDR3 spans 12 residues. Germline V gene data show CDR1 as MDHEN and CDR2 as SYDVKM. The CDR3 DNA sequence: TGTGCCAGCAAGCTGAATAATTCACCCCTCCACTTT. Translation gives CASKLNNSPLHF.

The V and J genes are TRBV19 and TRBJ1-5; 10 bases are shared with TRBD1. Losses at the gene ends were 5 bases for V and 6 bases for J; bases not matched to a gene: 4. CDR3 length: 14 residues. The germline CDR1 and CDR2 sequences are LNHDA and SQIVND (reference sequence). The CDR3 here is CASSPRDRGQPQHF. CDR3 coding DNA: TGTGCCAGTAGTCCCCGGGACAGGGGTCAGCCCCAGCATTTT.

The CDR3 protein is CASSLRGLGNTIYF. The CDR3 nucleotides read TGTGCCAGCAGCTTAAGGGGGCTCGGAAACACCATATATTTT. The chain joins TRBV28 to TRBJ1-3; 7 bases fit TRBD1. Germline V gene lookup returns CDR1 MDHEN and CDR2 SYDVKM. V lost 6 bases and J lost 4; bases outside the gene matches: 6. The CDR3 is made up of 14 amino acids.